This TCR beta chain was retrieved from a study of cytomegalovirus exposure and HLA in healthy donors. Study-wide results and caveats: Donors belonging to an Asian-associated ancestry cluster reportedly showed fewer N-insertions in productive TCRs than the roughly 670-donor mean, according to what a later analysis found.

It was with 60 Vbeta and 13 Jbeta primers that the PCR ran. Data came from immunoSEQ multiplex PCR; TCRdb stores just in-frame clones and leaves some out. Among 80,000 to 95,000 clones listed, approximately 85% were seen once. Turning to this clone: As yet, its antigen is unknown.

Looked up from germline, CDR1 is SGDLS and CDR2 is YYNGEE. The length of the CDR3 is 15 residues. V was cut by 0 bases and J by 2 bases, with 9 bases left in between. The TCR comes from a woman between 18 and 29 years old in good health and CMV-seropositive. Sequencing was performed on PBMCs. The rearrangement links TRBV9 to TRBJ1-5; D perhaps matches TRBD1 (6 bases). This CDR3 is CASSVGGGGNQPQHF. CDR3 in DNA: TGTGCCAGCAGCGTAGGGGGGGGCGGCAATCAGCCCCAGCATTTT.